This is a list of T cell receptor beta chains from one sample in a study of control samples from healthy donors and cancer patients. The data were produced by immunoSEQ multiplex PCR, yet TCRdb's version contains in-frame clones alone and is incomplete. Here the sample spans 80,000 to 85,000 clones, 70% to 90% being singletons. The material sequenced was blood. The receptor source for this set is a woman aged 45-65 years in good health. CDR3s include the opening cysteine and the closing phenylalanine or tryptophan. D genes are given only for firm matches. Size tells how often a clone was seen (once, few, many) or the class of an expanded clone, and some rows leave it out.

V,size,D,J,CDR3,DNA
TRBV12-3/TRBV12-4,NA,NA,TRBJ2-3,CASSTTSADTQYF,TGTGCCAGCAGTACCACCAGCGCAGATACGCAGTATTTT
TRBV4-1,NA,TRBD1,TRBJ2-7,CASSHTGGDEQYF,TGCGCCAGCAGTCATACAGGGGGCGACGAGCAGTACTTC
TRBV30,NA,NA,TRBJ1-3,CAWSGGANSGNTIYF,TGTGCCTGGAGTGGGGGGGCAAACTCTGGAAACACCATATATTTT
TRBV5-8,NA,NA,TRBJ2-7,CASSGNLGSEQYF,TGTGCCAGCAGCGGAAATCTAGGCTCCGAGCAGTACTTC
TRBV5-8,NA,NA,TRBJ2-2,CASSLGRTGELFF,TGTGCCAGCAGCTTGGGCAGGACCGGGGAGCTGTTTTTT
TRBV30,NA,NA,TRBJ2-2,CAWSVFGGTGELFF,TGTGCCTGGAGTGTATTTGGGGGAACCGGGGAGCTGTTTTTT
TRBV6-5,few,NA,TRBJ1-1,CASSPTLGGEAFF,TGTGCCAGCAGTCCAACCCTCGGAGGTGAAGCTTTCTTT
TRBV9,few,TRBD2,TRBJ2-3,CASSVGAGLAGGHGTDTQYF,TGTGCCAGCAGCGTAGGTGCAGGACTAGCGGGGGGGCACGGCACAGATACGCAGTATTTT
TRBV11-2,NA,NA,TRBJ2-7,CASSRQGRDEQYF,TGTGCCAGCTCCAGACAGGGGAGGGACGAGCAGTACTTC
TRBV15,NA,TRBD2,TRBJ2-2,CATSLERGGTGELFF,TGTGCCACCAGCCTTGAGCGGGGGGGAACCGGGGAGCTGTTTTTT
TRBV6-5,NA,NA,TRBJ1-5,CASLDEQSGFQPQHF,TGTGCCAGCTTAGATGAACAGAGCGGGTTTCAGCCCCAGCATTTT
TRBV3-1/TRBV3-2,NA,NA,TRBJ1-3,CASSQLGGNTIYF,TGTGCCAGCAGCCAGCTAGGGGGAAACACCATATATTTT
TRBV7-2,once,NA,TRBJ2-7,CASSLVSTGIYYEQYF,TGTGCCAGCAGCTTAGTATCTACAGGGATTTACTACGAGCAGTACTTC
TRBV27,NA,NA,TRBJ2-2,CASSLFSAGELFF,TGTGCCAGCAGTTTATTTTCCGCCGGGGAGCTGTTTTTT
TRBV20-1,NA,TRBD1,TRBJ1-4,CSASKTGRDEKLFF,TGCAGTGCTAGTAAGACAGGGAGGGATGAAAAACTGTTTTTT
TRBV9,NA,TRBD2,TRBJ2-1,CASSASGGAVREQFF,TGTGCCAGCAGCGCAAGCGGGGGGGCAGTGAGAGAGCAGTTCTTC
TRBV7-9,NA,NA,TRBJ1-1,CASSLLNWAIDTEAFF,TGTGCCAGCAGCTTACTGAACTGGGCAATAGACACTGAAGCTTTCTTT
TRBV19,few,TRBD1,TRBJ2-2,CASSSPGQGTGGELFF,TGTGCCAGTAGTAGCCCGGGACAGGGCACGGGGGGGGAGCTGTTTTTT
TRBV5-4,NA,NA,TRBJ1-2,CASSLEAAYNYGYTF,TGTGCCAGCAGCTTGGAGGCAGCGTATAACTATGGCTACACCTTC
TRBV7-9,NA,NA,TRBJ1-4,CASSLDRDGELFF,TGTGCCAGCAGCTTAGACAGAGATGGGGAACTGTTTTTT
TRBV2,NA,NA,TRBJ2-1,CASSNLRADEQFF,TGTGCCAGCAGTAATCTGAGAGCCGATGAGCAGTTCTTC
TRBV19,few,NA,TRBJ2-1,CASRAADNEQFF,TGTGCCAGTAGGGCAGCAGACAATGAGCAGTTCTTC
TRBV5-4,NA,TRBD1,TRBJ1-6,CASSLGQVYNSPLHF,TGTGCCAGCAGCCTGGGACAGGTCTATAATTCACCCCTCCACTTT